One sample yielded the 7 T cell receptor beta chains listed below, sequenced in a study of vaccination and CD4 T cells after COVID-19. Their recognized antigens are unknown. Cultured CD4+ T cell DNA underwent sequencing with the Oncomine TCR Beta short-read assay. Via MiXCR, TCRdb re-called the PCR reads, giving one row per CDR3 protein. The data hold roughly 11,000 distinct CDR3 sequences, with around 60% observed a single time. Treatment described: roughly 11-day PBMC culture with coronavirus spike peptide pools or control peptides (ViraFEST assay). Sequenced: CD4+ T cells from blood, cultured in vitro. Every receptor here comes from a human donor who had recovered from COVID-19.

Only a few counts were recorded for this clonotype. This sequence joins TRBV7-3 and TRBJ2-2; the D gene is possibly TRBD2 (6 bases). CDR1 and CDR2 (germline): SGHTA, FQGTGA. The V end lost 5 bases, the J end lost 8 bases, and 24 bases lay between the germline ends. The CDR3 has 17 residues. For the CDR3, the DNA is TGTGCCAGCAGCCCCACATCGGAGGGCTCGATCTCGGGGGAGCTGTTTTTT. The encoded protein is CASSPTSEGSISGELFF.

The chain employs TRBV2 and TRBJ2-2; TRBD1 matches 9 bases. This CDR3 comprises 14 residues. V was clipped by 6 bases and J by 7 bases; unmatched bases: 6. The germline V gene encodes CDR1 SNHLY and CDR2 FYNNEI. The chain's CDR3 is CASSLQGAGGELFF. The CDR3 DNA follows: TGTGCCAGCAGCCTACAGGGGGCGGGCGGGGAGCTGTTTTTT.

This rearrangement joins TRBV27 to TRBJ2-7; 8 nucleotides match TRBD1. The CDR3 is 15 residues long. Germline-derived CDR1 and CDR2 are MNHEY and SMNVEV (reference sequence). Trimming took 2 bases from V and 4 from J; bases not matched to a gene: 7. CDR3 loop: CASSLKSGGQYEQYF. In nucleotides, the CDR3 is TGTGCCAGCAGTTTAAAGTCAGGGGGCCAGTACGAGCAGTACTTC.

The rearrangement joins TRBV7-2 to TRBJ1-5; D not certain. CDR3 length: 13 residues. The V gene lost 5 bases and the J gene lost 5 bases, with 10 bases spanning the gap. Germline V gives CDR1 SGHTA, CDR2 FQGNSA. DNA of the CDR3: TGTGCCAGCAGCACCCGAGATGATCAGCCCCAGCATTTT. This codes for CASSTRDDQPQHF.

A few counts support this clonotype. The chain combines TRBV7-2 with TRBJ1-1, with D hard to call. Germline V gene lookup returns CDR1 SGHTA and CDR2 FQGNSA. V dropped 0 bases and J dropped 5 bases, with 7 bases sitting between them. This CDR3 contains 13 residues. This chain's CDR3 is CASSLAAGTEAFF. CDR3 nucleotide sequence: TGTGCCAGCAGCTTAGCGGCGGGAACTGAAGCTTTCTTT.

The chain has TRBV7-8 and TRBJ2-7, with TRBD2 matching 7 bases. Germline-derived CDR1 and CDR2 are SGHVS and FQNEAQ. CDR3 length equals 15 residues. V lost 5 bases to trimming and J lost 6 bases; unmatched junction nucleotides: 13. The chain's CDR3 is CASSSTGRQGPEQYF. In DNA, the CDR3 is TGTGCCAGCAGCAGTACCGGGAGGCAGGGTCCCGAGCAGTACTTC. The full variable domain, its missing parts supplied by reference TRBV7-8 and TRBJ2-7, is GAGVSQSPRYKVAKRGQDVALRCDPISGHVSLFWYQQALGQGPEFLTYFQNEAQLDKSGLPSDRFFAERPEGSVSTLKIQRTQQEDSAVYLCASSSTGRQGPEQYFGPGTRLTVT.

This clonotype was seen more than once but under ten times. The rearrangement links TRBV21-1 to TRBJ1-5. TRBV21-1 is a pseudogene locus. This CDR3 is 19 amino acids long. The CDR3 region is CASSPSLGRALHLDQPQHF. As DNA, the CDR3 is TGTGCCAGCAGCCCCTCGCTCGGAAGGGCCCTCCACCTTGATCAGCCCCAGCATTTT.